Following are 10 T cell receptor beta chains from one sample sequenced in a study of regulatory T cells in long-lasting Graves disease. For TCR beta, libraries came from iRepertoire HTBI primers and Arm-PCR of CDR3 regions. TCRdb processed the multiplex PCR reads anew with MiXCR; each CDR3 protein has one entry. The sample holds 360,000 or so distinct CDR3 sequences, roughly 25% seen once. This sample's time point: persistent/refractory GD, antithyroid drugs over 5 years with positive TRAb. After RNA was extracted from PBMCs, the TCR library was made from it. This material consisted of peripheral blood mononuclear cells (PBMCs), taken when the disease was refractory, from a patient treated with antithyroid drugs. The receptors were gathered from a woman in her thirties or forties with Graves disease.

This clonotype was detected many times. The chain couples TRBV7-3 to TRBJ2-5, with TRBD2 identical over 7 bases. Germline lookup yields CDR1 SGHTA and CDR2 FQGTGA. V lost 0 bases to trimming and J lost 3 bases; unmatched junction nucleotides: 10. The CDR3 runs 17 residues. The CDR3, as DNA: TGTGCCAGCAGCTTAACGCGGCTAGCGGAGGTCGAAGAGACCCAGTACTTC. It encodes CASSLTRLAEVEETQYF.

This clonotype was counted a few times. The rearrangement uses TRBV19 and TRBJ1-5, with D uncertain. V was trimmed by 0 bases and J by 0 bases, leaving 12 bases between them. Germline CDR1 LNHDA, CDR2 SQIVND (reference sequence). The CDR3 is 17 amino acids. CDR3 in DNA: TGTGCCAGTAGTATAGATCTGGCCAGCCATAGCAATCAGCCCCAGCATTTT. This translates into CASSIDLASHSNQPQHF.

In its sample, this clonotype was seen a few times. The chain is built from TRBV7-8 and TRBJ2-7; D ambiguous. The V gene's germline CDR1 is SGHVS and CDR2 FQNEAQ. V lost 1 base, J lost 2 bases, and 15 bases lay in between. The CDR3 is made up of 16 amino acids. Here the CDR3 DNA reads TGTGCCAGCAGCTTAGTCGAGGCAGCTTATACCTACGAGCAGTACTTC. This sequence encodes CASSLVEAAYTYEQYF. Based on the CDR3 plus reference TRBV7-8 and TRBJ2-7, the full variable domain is GAGVSQSPRYKVAKRGQDVALRCDPISGHVSLFWYQQALGQGPEFLTYFQNEAQLDKSGLPSDRFFAERPEGSVSTLKIQRTQQEDSAVYLCASSLVEAAYTYEQYFGPGTRLTVT.

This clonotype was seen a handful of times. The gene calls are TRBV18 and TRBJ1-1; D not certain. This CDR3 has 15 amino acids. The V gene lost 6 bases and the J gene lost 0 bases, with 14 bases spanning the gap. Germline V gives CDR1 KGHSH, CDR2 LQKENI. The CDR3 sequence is CASSSASGLNTEAFF. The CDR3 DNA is TGTGCCAGCTCGTCCGCCAGCGGTCTGAACACTGAAGCTTTCTTT.

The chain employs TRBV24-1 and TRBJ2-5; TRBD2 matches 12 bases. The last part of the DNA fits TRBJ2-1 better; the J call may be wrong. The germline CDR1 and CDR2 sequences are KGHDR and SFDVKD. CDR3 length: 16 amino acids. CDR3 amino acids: CATSDTGLAGYNEQFF. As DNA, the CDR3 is TGTGCCACCAGTGATACCGGACTAGCGGGATACAATGAGCAGTTCTTC.

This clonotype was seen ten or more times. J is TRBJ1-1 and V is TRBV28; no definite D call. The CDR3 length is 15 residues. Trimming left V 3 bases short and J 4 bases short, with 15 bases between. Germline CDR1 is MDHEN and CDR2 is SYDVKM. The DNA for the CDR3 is TGTGCCAGCAGTTTGCCTGTTGCGGGTGGCACTGAAGCTTTCTTT. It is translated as CASSLPVAGGTEAFF. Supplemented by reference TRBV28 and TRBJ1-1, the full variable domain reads DVKVTQSSRYLVKRTGEKVFLECVQDMDHENMFWYRQDPGLGLRLIYFSYDVKMKEKGDIPEGYSVSREKKERFSLILESASTNQTSMYLCASSLPVAGGTEAFFGQGTRLTVV.

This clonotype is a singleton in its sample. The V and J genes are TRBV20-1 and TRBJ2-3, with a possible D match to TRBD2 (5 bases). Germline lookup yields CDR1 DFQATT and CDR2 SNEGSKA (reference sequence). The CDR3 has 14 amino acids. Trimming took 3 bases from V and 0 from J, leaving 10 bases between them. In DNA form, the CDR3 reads TGCAGTGCTAGGCCTTGGACTAGCACAGATACGCAGTATTTT. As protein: CSARPWTSTDTQYF.

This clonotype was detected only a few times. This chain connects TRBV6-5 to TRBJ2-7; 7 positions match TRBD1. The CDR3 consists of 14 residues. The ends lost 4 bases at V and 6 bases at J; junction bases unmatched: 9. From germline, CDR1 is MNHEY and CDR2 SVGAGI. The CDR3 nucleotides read TGTGCCAGCAGTTTACAGGGGAAGGTGGGCGAGCAGTACTTC. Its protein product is CASSLQGKVGEQYF.

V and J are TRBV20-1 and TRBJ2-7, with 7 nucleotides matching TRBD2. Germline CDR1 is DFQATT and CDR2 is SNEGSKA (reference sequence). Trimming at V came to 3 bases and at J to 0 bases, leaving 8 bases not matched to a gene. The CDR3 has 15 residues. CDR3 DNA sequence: TGCAGTGCTAGCGGCGGGAGTACTAGCTCCTACGAGCAGTACTTC. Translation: CSASGGSTSSYEQYF.

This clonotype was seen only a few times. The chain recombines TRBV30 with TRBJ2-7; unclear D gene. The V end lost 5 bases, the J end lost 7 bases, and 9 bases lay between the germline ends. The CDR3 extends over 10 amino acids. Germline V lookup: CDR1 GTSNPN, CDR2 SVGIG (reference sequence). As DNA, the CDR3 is TGTGCCTGGTCCGATCTGGAGCAGTACTTC. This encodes CAWSDLEQYF.